Shown below are 11 T cell receptor beta chains from a single sample sequenced in a study of T cell responses to AZD1222 COVID-19 vaccine. The table came from immunoSEQ multiplex PCR; TCRdb's copy has only in-frame clones and leaves some out. The sample has about 120,000 clones, about 87% seen once; the top ten hold 5.5% to 7.5%. This specimen was peripheral blood, taken 28 days after the second AZD1222 dose. Source of these receptors: an adult who received the AZD1222 COVID-19 vaccine.

The chain is built from TRBV7-9 and TRBJ1-4; tentatively, D is TRBD1 (5 bases). The CDR3 covers 13 residues. Per the germline V gene, CDR1 is SEHNR and CDR2 is FQNEAQ (reference sequence). V lost 5 bases, J lost 7 bases, and 11 bases lay in between. CDR3 region: CASSLTQGEKLFF. The CDR3 DNA sequence: TGTGCCAGCAGCCTCACCCAGGGTGAAAAACTGTTTTTT.

The V and J genes are TRBV28 and TRBJ1-5; D unclear. The CDR3 consists of 12 residues. Between the trimmed V and J ends, which lost 3 bases and 8 bases, there was a span of 8 bases. The germline gives CDR1 MDHEN, CDR2 SYDVKM. CDR3 nucleotide sequence: TGTGCCAGCAGTTTGATAGGCGAGCCCCAGCATTTT. It is translated as CASSLIGEPQHF.

The chain employs TRBV19 and TRBJ2-3, with D possibly being TRBD2 (6 bases). CDR3 length equals 15 residues. Germline CDR1 and CDR2: LNHDA and SQIVND (reference sequence). V was trimmed by 5 bases and J by 3 bases, leaving 15 bases between them. The CDR3 spells CASSPTGGLTDTQYF. CDR3 nucleotide sequence: TGTGCCAGTAGTCCGACTGGAGGGTTGACAGATACGCAGTATTTT.

This chain links TRBV3-1 (or the pseudogene TRBV3-2) with TRBJ2-7; 10 bases are shared with TRBD1. This CDR3 is built from 16 residues. Losses at the gene ends were 4 bases for V and 4 bases for J; bases not matched to a gene: 10. Looked up from germline, CDR1 is LGHDT and CDR2 is YNNKEL (reference sequence). This CDR3 reads CASSLNPGQGWYEQYF. CDR3 nucleotides: TGTGCCAGCAGCCTCAATCCGGGACAGGGGTGGTACGAGCAGTACTTC.

V gene TRBV6-5 combines with J gene TRBJ2-5; 11 bases map to TRBD2. Trimming at V came to 5 bases and at J to 1 base, leaving 0 bases not matched to a gene. CDR3 size: 14 residues. Per germline, CDR1 MNHEY and CDR2 SVGAGI. The CDR3 loop reads CASSLAGGQETQYF. The CDR3 nucleotides read TGTGCCAGCAGTCTAGCGGGGGGCCAAGAGACCCAGTACTTC.

This chain joins TRBV4-3 and TRBJ2-5; no clear D. Germline lookup yields CDR1 LGHNA and CDR2 YSLEER. The CDR3 has 14 amino acids. Between the trimmed V and J ends, which lost 1 base and 0 bases, there was a span of 6 bases. The CDR3: CASSQVRYQETQYF. The DNA for the CDR3 is TGCGCCAGCAGCCAAGTCCGGTACCAAGAGACCCAGTACTTC.

The gene calls are TRBV9 and TRBJ2-7; no firm D call. The CDR3 runs 15 residues. Germline CDR1 reads SGDLS; CDR2 reads YYNGEE. Trimming cost V 2 bases and J 3 bases, with 15 bases left between them. CDR3 in DNA: TGTGCCAGCAGCGTGGCGGCTGGGGTAGGCTACGAGCAGTACTTC. This encodes CASSVAAGVGYEQYF.

The chain carries TRBV10-3 and TRBJ1-2, with a possible D match to TRBD1 (6 bases). The V and J ends lost 3 bases and 6 bases respectively, with 8 bases between them. CDR3 length: 12 amino acids. The germline CDR1 and CDR2 sequences are ENHRY and SYGVKD. CDR3 bases: TGTGCCATCAGTGAAGGGGGGAATGGCTACACCTTC. It yields the protein CAISEGGNGYTF.

This chain joins TRBV3-1 (or the pseudogene TRBV3-2) and TRBJ2-3; D gene uncertain. Deletions cut 0 bases from V and 2 bases from J, with 15 bases between. Germline V gene sequence: CDR1 LGHDT, CDR2 YNNKEL (reference sequence). This CDR3 region has 17 residues. The CDR3 sequence: CASSQEGSGSYTDTQYF. The CDR3 DNA reads as TGTGCCAGCAGCCAAGAGGGGTCGGGCAGCTACACAGATACGCAGTATTTT.

The CDR3 DNA follows: TGTGCCAGCAGCTCCCGGGGGACATCCGCCGGAAAACTGTTTTTT. It is translated as CASSSRGTSAGKLFF. This sequence joins TRBV7-2 and TRBJ1-4; D is possibly TRBD1 (6 bases). Per the germline V gene, CDR1 is SGHTA and CDR2 is FQGNSA. V was clipped by 4 bases and J by 10 bases, with 19 bases between them. This CDR3 is 15 amino acids long.

This chain connects TRBV7-2 to TRBJ2-1; TRBD2 aligns across 9 bases. CDR3 length: 15 amino acids. V trimming: 4 bases; J trimming: 2 bases; junction bases outside the gene matches: 3. The germline V gene encodes CDR1 SGHTA and CDR2 FQGNSA. In DNA form, the CDR3 reads TGTGCCAGCAGCTCGAGCGGGGGGACCTACAATGAGCAGTTCTTC. Translation: CASSSSGGTYNEQFF. Using reference TRBV7-2 and TRBJ2-1 for the parts outside the CDR3, the full variable domain is GAGVSQSPSNKVTEKGKDVELRCDPISGHTALYWYRQSLGQGLEFLIYFQGNSAPDKSGLPSDRFSAERTGGSVSTLTIQRTQQEDSAVYLCASSSSGGTYNEQFFGPGTRLTVL.